The following is a T cell receptor beta chain sequence with its context. This sample is drawn from a study of T cell responses to AZD1222 COVID-19 vaccine. Assay used: immunoSEQ multiplex PCR; TCRdb lists only in-frame clones, some missing. The sample consists of 130,000 to 150,000 clones, more than 70% of them appearing once. CDR1 is LNHDA and CDR2 is SQIVND in the germline V gene (reference sequence). The CDR3 contains 12 residues. The V and J ends lost 4 bases and 6 bases respectively, with 7 bases between them. Sequenced here: peripheral blood, sampled 28 days after the second AZD1222 dose. The clonotype was recovered from an adult who received the AZD1222 COVID-19 vaccine. The V call is TRBV19, the J call TRBJ1-5, with unresolved D. CDR3 sequence: CASSTESQPQHF. CDR3 sequence (DNA): TGTGCCAGTAGTACTGAAAGTCAGCCCCAGCATTTT.